This T cell receptor (beta chain) was retrieved from a study of CD8 T cells in Susac syndrome (dated by TCRdb to about 2019). With regard to the full study: The study used repertoire sequencing to test whether antigen drove CD8+ T cell activation and differentiation in Susac syndrome. CD8+ T cell repertoire clonality was compared between about a dozen healthy donors, approximately 14 Susac syndrome patients and around 16 multiple sclerosis patients.

Results and caveats for the whole study, not just this receptor: The number of individuals in the TCR sequencing and HLA analysis was acknowledged as relatively small.

In the case of this clonotype: The antigen it binds to is not known. Base qualities were left out, and no much larger clone turns up one base away.

RNA was extracted with the RNeasy kit and roughly 0.45 to 1 ug was reverse transcribed using random hexamers. The immunoSEQ multiplex PCR assay, covering 54 Vbeta and 13 Jbeta segments, was used to amplify TCR beta CDR3 regions. Bias from PCR amplification was corrected by using a synthetic template baseline for primer optimization and for computational correction. The original pipeline was this. Only productive sequences were kept, with reads annotated to V, D and J genes according to IMGT and analyzed in immunoSEQ Analyzer. To calculate clonality, Shannon entropy was normalized by log2 of the number of productive unique sequences and then subtracted from one. Public and private clones were assessed among the 100 most prevalent clones of each patient and control. Clones were defined as Susac-specific if absent from the healthy and MS cohorts, from around 1,100 published viral clones and from other ImmuneACCESS disease sequences. The raw public data were reprocessed by TCRdb itself: fastp quality trimming at Q25, MiXCR clonotype calling, in-frame beta chains only. Rows with one shared CDR3 protein collapse into an entry with the most common genes and DNA. For this entry, the V and J calls and clone size follow TCRdb and not the study's own pipeline. This sample holds approximately 100,000 distinct CDR3 sequences; less than 95% were observed only once. Around 0.12% of the sample is held by the ten biggest clonotypes.

Peripheral blood CD8+ and CD4+ T cells from healthy donors, Susac syndrome patients and multiple sclerosis patients were profiled by high-throughput TCR beta sequencing. The healthy donors served as controls matched for age and sex. CD8+ TEMRA cells were enriched by FACS, while bulk CD8+ and CD4+ T cells were purified by magnetic negative isolation. Blood was drawn into EDTA tubes, processed within 24 hours, and PBMCs were isolated by density gradient centrifugation. PBMCs intended for TCR sequencing were cryopreserved in liquid nitrogen and were subsequently thawed in a 37 degrees C water bath. The sorted or isolated CD4+, CD8+ and CD8+ TEMRA cells had a purity of 90% or higher. Trimming removed 4 bases from V and 2 bases from J, leaving 10 bases between the germline ends. From the cysteine up to the phenylalanine, the CDR3 has a length of 13 residues. The only DNA kept is the CDR3, 39 bases in frame from the first base. The germline V gene (reference sequence) sets CDR1 to SGHNT and CDR2 to YYREEE.

In this chain, TRBV5-4 is recombined with TRBJ2-7; the D gene cannot be resolved reliably. The receptor comes from a human donor in good health. Sequencing was performed on CD8+ T cells from PBMCs. The nucleotide sequence reads TGTGCCAGCAGCGAGGACCTGGCCTACGAGCAGTACTTC. Its coded protein is CASSEDLAYEQYF. The entire variable domain, with the stretches around the CDR3 drawn from the reference TRBV5-4 and TRBJ2-7 proteins, is ETGVTQSPTHLIKTRGQQVTLRCSSQSGHNTVSWYQQALGQGPQFIFQYYREEENGRGNFPPRFSGLQFPNYSSELNVNALELDDSALYLCASSEDLAYEQYFGPGTRLTVT.